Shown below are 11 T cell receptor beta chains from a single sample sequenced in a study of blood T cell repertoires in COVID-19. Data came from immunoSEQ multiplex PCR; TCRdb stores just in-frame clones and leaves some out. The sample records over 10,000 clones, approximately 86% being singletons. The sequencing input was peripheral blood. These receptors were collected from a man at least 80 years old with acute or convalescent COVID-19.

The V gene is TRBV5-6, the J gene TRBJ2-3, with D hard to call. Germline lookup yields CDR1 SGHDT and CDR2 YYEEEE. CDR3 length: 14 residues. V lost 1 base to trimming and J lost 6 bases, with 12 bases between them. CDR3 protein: CASSLTVIPDTQYF. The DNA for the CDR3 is TGTGCCAGCAGCTTGACAGTCATTCCGGATACGCAGTATTTT.

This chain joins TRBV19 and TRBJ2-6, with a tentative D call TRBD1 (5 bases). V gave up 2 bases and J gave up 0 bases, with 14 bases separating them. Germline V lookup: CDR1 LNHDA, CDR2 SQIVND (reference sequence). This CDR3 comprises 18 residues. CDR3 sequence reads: CASSIQGSQSSGANVLTF. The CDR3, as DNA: TGTGCCAGTAGTATACAGGGTAGCCAGAGCTCTGGGGCCAACGTCCTGACTTTC.

CDR3 loop: CSVERGTYNEQFF. The CDR3 bases are TGCAGCGTTGAGCGGGGGACCTACAATGAGCAGTTCTTC. The genes are TRBV29-1 and TRBJ2-1, with TRBD2 identical over 7 bases. This CDR3 region has 13 residues. V was pared by 3 bases and J by 2 bases, with 1 base of the junction left unmatched. CDR1 is SQVTM and CDR2 is ANQGSEA in the germline V gene.

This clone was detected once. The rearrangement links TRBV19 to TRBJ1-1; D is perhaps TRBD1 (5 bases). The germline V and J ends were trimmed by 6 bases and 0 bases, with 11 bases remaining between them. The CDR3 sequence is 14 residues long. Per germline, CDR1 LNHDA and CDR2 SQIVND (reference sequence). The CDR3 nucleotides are TGTGCCAGTAGCGAGCAGGGCCTGAACACTGAAGCTTTCTTT. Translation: CASSEQGLNTEAFF.

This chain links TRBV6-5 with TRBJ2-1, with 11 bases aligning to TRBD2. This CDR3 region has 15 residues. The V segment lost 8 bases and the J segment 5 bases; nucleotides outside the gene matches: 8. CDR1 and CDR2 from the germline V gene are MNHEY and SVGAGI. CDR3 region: CASGKTSGENNEQFF. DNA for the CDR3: TGTGCCAGCGGAAAGACTAGCGGGGAAAACAATGAGCAGTTCTTC.

The CDR3 DNA reads TGTGCCAGCAGCATCCCCGGGGATCTTAAGACCCAGTACTTC. Translated: CASSIPGDLKTQYF. This chain links TRBV5-4 with TRBJ2-5; D possibly corresponds to TRBD2 (5 bases). The CDR3 extends over 14 amino acids. Per the germline V gene, CDR1 is SGHNT and CDR2 is YYREEE (reference sequence). Deletions cut 4 bases from V and 6 bases from J, with 16 bases between.

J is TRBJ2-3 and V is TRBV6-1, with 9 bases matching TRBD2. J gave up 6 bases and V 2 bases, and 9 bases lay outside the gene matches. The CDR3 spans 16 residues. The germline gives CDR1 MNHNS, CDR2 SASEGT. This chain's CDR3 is CASSEYGGRASDTQYF. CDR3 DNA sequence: TGTGCCAGCAGTGAATACGGCGGGAGGGCCTCTGATACGCAGTATTTT.

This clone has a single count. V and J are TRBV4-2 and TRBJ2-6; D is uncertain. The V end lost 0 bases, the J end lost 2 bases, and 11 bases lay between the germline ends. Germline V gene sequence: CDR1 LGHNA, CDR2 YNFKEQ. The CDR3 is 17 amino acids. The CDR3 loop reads CASSQDLRVPGANVLTF. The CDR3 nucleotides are TGTGCCAGCAGCCAAGATCTTCGAGTCCCTGGGGCCAACGTCCTGACTTTC.

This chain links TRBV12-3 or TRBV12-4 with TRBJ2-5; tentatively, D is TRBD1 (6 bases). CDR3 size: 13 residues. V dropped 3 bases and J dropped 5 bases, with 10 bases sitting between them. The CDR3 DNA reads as TGTGCCAGCAGTTTTGTAGACAGGGAGACCCAGTACTTC. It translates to CASSFVDRETQYF.

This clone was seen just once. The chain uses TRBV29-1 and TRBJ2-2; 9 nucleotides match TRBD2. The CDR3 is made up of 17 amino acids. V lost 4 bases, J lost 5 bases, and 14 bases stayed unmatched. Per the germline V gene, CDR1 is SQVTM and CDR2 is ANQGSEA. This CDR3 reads CSVGGVNSGSLTGELFF. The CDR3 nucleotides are TGCAGCGTTGGGGGGGTGAATAGCGGGAGTCTGACCGGGGAGCTGTTTTTT.

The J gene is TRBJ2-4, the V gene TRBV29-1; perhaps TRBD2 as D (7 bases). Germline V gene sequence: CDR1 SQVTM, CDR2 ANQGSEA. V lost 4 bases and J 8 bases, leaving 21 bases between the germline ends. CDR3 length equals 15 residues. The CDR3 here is CSVGNIGTGRDIQYF. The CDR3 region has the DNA TGCAGCGTTGGAAATATAGGTACAGGGAGGGACATTCAGTACTTC.